The source of this TCR beta chain is a study of T cells in Graves' hyperthyroidism and ophthalmopathy. From RNA transcripts, TCR beta CDR3 regions were amplified. Using the HTBI primer set, a first-round RT-PCR was run on the TCR CDR3. MiXCR, run by TCRdb on the multiplex PCR reads, gives a single entry per CDR3 protein. Of hundreds of thousands of distinct CDR3 sequences in the sample, about 15% are singletons; the top ten hold under 15%. A patient was excluded if there was uncontrolled infection, other autoimmune disease, pregnancy or lactation. From roughly 10 ml of fresh peripheral blood, PBMCs were isolated. This clonotype occurred many times. What it binds is unknown. General study findings and limits: Most expanded thyroid clonotypes above 0.001 recurred in blood.

This receptor was identified in a woman aged 45-59 years with Graves' ophthalmopathy. Source material: blood.

CDR3 in amino acids: CASSRLWGQETQYF. The CDR3 DNA sequence: TGTGCCAGCAGCCGCTTATGGGGGCAAGAGACCCAGTACTTC. The V call is TRBV28, the J call TRBJ2-5; TRBD1 or TRBD2 may be the D gene (5 bases each). Trimming took off 6 bases at V and 2 bases at J, with 13 bases between the two ends. Germline CDR1 MDHEN, CDR2 SYDVKM. The CDR3 spans 14 residues.